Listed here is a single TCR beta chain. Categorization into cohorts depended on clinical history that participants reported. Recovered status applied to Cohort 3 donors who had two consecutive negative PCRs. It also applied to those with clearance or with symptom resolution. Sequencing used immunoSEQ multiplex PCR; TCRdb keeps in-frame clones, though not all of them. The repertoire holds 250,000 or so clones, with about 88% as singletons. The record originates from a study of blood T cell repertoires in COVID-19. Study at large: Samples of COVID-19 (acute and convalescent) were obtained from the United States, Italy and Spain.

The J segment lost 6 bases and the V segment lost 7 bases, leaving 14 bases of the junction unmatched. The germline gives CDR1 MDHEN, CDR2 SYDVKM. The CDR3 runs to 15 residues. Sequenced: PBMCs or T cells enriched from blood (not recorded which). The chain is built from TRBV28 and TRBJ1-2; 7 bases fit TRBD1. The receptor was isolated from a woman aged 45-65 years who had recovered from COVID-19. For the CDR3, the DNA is TGTGCCAGCATCCCACCGGGACAGCGCTTCGATGGCTACACCTTC. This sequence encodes CASIPPGQRFDGYTF.